The clone carrying this TCR beta chain was recorded at least ten times. Its antigen is not identified. The data were taken from a study of blood T cells in healthy people across ages. Study context: Using template switching, researchers captured about one barcoded beta molecule for each two T cells.

With a J-beta primer mix and a sample-barcoded 5' primer, a second PCR ran about 6 to 11 cycles. Through a template-switch adaptor with 12 random nucleotides, each cDNA molecule received a tag. TCRdb fed the 5' RACE reads into MiXCR, producing one record per CDR3 protein. Of some 790,000 distinct CDR3 sequences in the sample, about 30% were seen once. Findings and limits, study-wide: Using unsorted PBMCs precluded a conclusive naive versus antigen-experienced comparison.

Trimming removed 5 bases at V and 4 bases at J, with 17 bases between. There are 15 residues in the CDR3. Germline values: CDR1 LGHDT, CDR2 YNNKEL (reference sequence). This sequence joins TRBV3-1 and TRBJ1-2; D may be TRBD1 (6 bases). The sample consisted of blood. The TCR originated in a woman older than 75 in good health. DNA of the CDR3: TGTGCCAGCAGCGATAGGGGGTACCTCTCCTATGGCTACACCTTC. Translated: CASSDRGYLSYGYTF.